Below are 22 T cell receptor beta chains sequenced from a single sample in a study of control samples from healthy donors and cancer patients. Clones were sequenced by immunoSEQ multiplex PCR, and TCRdb holds only the in-frame ones, with some missing. This sample carries around 110,000 clones, about 88% of them seen once, and the ten largest clones take 2% to 3%. The sequenced sample consisted of blood. These receptors were obtained from a woman between 70 and 85 years old in good health.

V and J are TRBV5-5 and TRBJ1-2; D gene uncertain. The CDR3 length is 13 residues. Germline values: CDR1 SGHKS, CDR2 YYEKEE (reference sequence). The V end lost 0 bases, the J end lost 0 bases, and 3 bases lay between the germline ends. The CDR3 here is CASSLGANYGYTF. The CDR3 DNA reads TGTGCCAGCAGCTTGGGAGCTAACTATGGCTACACCTTC.

The chain carries TRBV9 and TRBJ2-3; no reliable D call. CDR3 size: 12 residues. Deletions cut 0 bases from V and 3 bases from J, with 2 bases between. In germline, CDR1 is SGDLS, CDR2 YYNGEE. The CDR3 is CASSVVTDTQYF. The CDR3, as DNA: TGTGCCAGCAGCGTAGTTACAGATACGCAGTATTTT.

The rearrangement uses TRBV3-1 (or the pseudogene TRBV3-2) and TRBJ1-4; D uncertain. CDR1 and CDR2 (germline): LGHDT, YNNKEL (reference sequence). The CDR3 sequence is 16 residues long. V shed 2 bases and J shed 7 bases, with 17 bases lying between them. Written as DNA, the CDR3 is TGTGCCAGCAGCCAACACCAAGGAGCACTTACTGAAAAACTGTTTTTT. Amino acid sequence: CASSQHQGALTEKLFF.

The rearrangement joins TRBV5-1 to TRBJ2-3; 9 positions match TRBD2. The CDR3 loop spans 16 amino acids. J gave up 1 base and V 4 bases, and 7 bases lay outside the gene matches. CDR1 SGHRS and CDR2 YFSETQ come from the germline V gene. CDR3 coding DNA: TGCGCCAGCAGCAGACGACTAGCGGAACGCACAGATACGCAGTATTTT. Encoded protein: CASSRRLAERTDTQYF.

The sample holds one count of this clone. This chain links TRBV7-8 with TRBJ2-5, with TRBD2 matching 10 bases. This CDR3 is 15 amino acids long. Trimming removed 5 bases from V and 4 bases from J; junction bases left unmatched: 7. Germline CDR1 reads SGHVS; CDR2 reads FQNEAQ. The CDR3 spells CASSRRLAGAETQYF. CDR3 sequence (DNA): TGTGCCAGCAGCCGCCGCCTAGCGGGGGCAGAGACCCAGTACTTC.

The V and J genes are TRBV27 and TRBJ2-1; TRBD2 matches 7 bases. From germline, CDR1 is MNHEY and CDR2 SMNVEV (reference sequence). CDR3 length: 13 residues. V dropped 2 bases and J dropped 7; count of bases not matched to a gene: 2. The CDR3 is CASSLGGGNEQFF. In DNA form, the CDR3 reads TGTGCCAGCAGTTTAGGGGGAGGGAATGAGCAGTTCTTC.

The chain couples TRBV10-3 to TRBJ1-1; a possible D gene is TRBD1 (5 bases). V was clipped by 6 bases and J by 3 bases, with 11 bases between them. The length of the CDR3 is 13 residues. Germline V lookup: CDR1 ENHRY, CDR2 SYGVKD. The CDR3 coding sequence is TGTGCCATCAGAGGGGATGAGGACACTGAAGCTTTCTTT. This gives the protein CAIRGDEDTEAFF.

This chain links TRBV2 with TRBJ1-2, with 12 bases matching TRBD1. The CDR3 is made up of 15 amino acids. Germline trimming cut 6 bases from V and 3 bases from J; bases unmatched to any gene: 5. Germline CDR1 is SNHLY and CDR2 is FYNNEI. CDR3 sequence: CASRAGTGGYYGYTF. The CDR3 DNA reads as TGTGCCAGCAGGGCCGGGACAGGGGGCTACTATGGCTACACCTTC.

This chain joins TRBV6-5 and TRBJ1-2; TRBD1 agrees at 7 bases. Germline trimming cut 0 bases from V and 8 bases from J; bases unmatched to any gene: 3. The CDR3 length is 13 residues. CDR1 is MNHEY and CDR2 is SVGAGI in the germline V gene. As DNA, the CDR3 is TGTGCCAGCAGTTACTCTAGGGACAGCGGCTACACCTTC. Amino acids: CASSYSRDSGYTF.

This clone showed up just once. The chain uses TRBV21-1 and TRBJ1-5. TRBV21-1 is tagged as a pseudogene. The CDR3 runs to 19 residues. The CDR3 DNA reads TGTGCCAGCAGCCCCCCCGAGGAACCGAATACCCCAGCGGGTCAGCCCCAGCATTTT. Residues: CASSPPEEPNTPAGQPQHF.

The chain combines TRBV2 with TRBJ2-3; D is unresolved. V lost 7 bases to trimming and J lost 2 bases, with 22 bases between them. CDR1 and CDR2 from the germline V gene are SNHLY and FYNNEI. This CDR3 has 17 amino acids. CDR3 amino acids: CASTPVMWGTTTDTQYF. The DNA for the CDR3 is TGTGCCAGCACTCCCGTTATGTGGGGAACCACCACAGATACGCAGTATTTT.

This chain joins TRBV11-2 and TRBJ1-2; 10 bases align to TRBD1. This CDR3 contains 14 residues. V shed 8 bases and J 3 bases; nucleotides not matched to a gene: 6. CDR1 is SGHAT, CDR2 FQNNGV, per germline. The CDR3 here is CASRPGQGHYGYTF. The CDR3 DNA reads TGTGCCAGCCGGCCGGGACAGGGGCACTATGGCTACACCTTC.

The CDR3, as DNA: TGTGCCAGCAGCTTGGACCTGGGAGGGGGCAACAATCAGCCCCAGCATTTT. Translation: CASSLDLGGGNNQPQHF. J is TRBJ1-5 and V is TRBV5-5; TRBD1 agrees at 7 bases. The germline V gene has CDR1 SGHKS and CDR2 YYEKEE (reference sequence). Trimming took 0 bases from V and 3 from J; bases not matched to a gene: 9. The CDR3 sequence is 17 residues long.

The rearrangement links TRBV6-5 to TRBJ1-4; D may be TRBD1 (6 bases). The V gene lost 5 bases and the J gene lost 4 bases, with 11 bases spanning the gap. Germline CDR1 reads MNHEY; CDR2 reads SVGAGI. The CDR3 has 14 amino acids. CDR3 nucleotide sequence: TGTGCCAGCAGTACTAGGGGGGGTAATGAAAAACTGTTTTTT. Residues: CASSTRGGNEKLFF.

As DNA, the CDR3 is TGCGCCAGCAGCCAAGACCCGAACACTGAAGCTTTCTTT. Its translation is CASSQDPNTEAFF. V gene TRBV4-3 combines with J gene TRBJ1-1; D unresolved. The CDR3 spans 13 residues. Germline CDR1 LGHNA, CDR2 YSLEER. Trimming cost V 0 bases and J 1 base, with 3 bases left between them.

V and J are TRBV19 and TRBJ2-5; the D is unclear. From germline, CDR1 is LNHDA and CDR2 SQIVND (reference sequence). V lost 3 bases and J 4 bases, leaving 12 bases between the germline ends. The CDR3 has 14 amino acids. The CDR3 DNA is TGTGCCAGTAGTATCCTAGGTCCCCTAGAGACCCAGTACTTC. This translates into CASSILGPLETQYF.

The chain has TRBV4-2 and TRBJ2-1; TRBD2 is a possible D gene (6 bases). This CDR3 has 15 amino acids. The V end lost 4 bases, the J end lost 6 bases, and 16 bases lay between the germline ends. Germline CDR1 is LGHNA and CDR2 is YNFKEQ. The CDR3 DNA is TGTGCCAGCAGCCCCCTGTGGGGAGGACTCAATGAGCAGTTCTTC. Its protein is CASSPLWGGLNEQFF.

The table lists this clone with a few counts. This chain uses TRBV6-4 with TRBJ1-2; D gene unclear. V was cut by 2 bases and J by 7 bases, with 11 bases left in between. In germline, CDR1 is MRHNA, CDR2 SNTAGT. The CDR3 length is 13 residues. The DNA of the CDR3 is TGTGCCAGCAGTGACACAAGGTTGGGTGGCTACACCTTC. This encodes CASSDTRLGGYTF.

This clone has more than one count but fewer than ten. The J gene is TRBJ1-5, the V gene TRBV3-1 (or the pseudogene TRBV3-2); no clear D gene. This CDR3 is built from 15 residues. Germline loops: CDR1 LGHDT, CDR2 YNNKEL (reference sequence). Trimming cost V 0 bases and J 6 bases, with 12 bases left between them. CDR3 protein: CASSQDPGVLQPQHF. The CDR3 DNA reads as TGTGCCAGCAGCCAAGATCCTGGGGTCCTTCAGCCCCAGCATTTT.

The chain combines TRBV6-5 with TRBJ1-5, with unresolved D. V was shortened by 10 bases and J by 2 bases, with 12 bases between the two germline ends. This CDR3 region has 13 residues. CDR1 is MNHEY and CDR2 is SVGAGI in the germline V gene. In nucleotides, the CDR3 is TGTGCCACCCGGCGGGATGGCAATCAGCCCCAGCATTTT. This translates into CATRRDGNQPQHF.

J is TRBJ2-5 and V is TRBV2; 9 bases match TRBD1. Per germline, CDR1 SNHLY and CDR2 FYNNEI. V lost 5 bases, J lost 5 bases, and 6 bases stayed unmatched. The CDR3 contains 14 residues. The CDR3 here is CASSWDRASETQYF. Here the CDR3 DNA reads TGTGCCAGCAGTTGGGACAGGGCGTCGGAGACCCAGTACTTC.

J is TRBJ2-6 and V is TRBV7-9, with TRBD1 as a possible D gene (6 bases). The CDR3 loop spans 16 amino acids. Between the trimmed V and J ends, which lost 6 bases and 3 bases, there was a span of 15 bases. In germline, CDR1 is SEHNR, CDR2 FQNEAQ (reference sequence). The DNA for the CDR3 is TGTGCCAGCAGTCGAAGGCCCAGGGGTGGGGCCAACGTCCTGACTTTC. Its translation is CASSRRPRGGANVLTF.